This T cell receptor beta chain emerged from a study of cytomegalovirus exposure and HLA in healthy donors. Points from the study as a whole: As a later analysis showed, several of the most significant clusters appeared to be linked to common viral pathogens. When a later analysis compared HLA-associated TCR beta chains with equally common others, the HLA-associated chains turned out to be more clonally expanded and to have lower generation probabilities. On later analysis, the bulk of CMV-associated TCR beta chains appeared to be HLA-restricted. Listed as cytomegalovirus-associated were 150 or so TCR beta chains.

Germline V gene data show CDR1 as SGHTA and CDR2 as FQGNSA. The CDR3 has 14 amino acids. V lost 2 bases and J 0 bases, leaving 7 bases between the germline ends. With regard to this clone: The antigen remains undetermined.

A multiplex PCR was run with 60 Vbeta primers and 13 Jbeta primers. TCRdb's table, derived via immunoSEQ multiplex PCR, lists solely in-frame clones and lacks some. Among 110,000 or so clones listed, over 65% were seen once. The sample consisted of PBMCs. This chain uses TRBV7-2 with TRBJ1-1, with no clear D. This TCR was recovered from a young woman in good health and CMV-seronegative. DNA for the CDR3: TGTGCCAGCAGCTTACGGGGTGTGAACACTGAAGCTTTCTTT. Residues: CASSLRGVNTEAFF.